This T cell receptor beta chain came from a study of T-cell memory formation after mild COVID-19. Whole-study findings and limits: Contracting CD8+ clones were enriched in EMRA, CD4+ mainly in CM and EM. Contracting clones, day 15 to 85, had balanced CD4/CD8, and later expanders favored CD4+. Memory sampled before infection contained some responding clones, suggesting cross-reactive memory joined.

CDR1 GTSNPN and CDR2 SVGIG come from the germline V gene (reference sequence). CDR3 length: 12 amino acids. V was shortened by 2 bases and J by 1 base, with 3 bases between the two germline ends. The table lists this clonotype with many counts. Antigen unknown. UMIs and sample barcodes were carried by the TCR alpha and TCR beta cDNA libraries that 5'RACE produced using constant-segment primers. TCRdb fed the 5' RACE reads into MiXCR, producing one record per CDR3 protein. The sample holds 40,000 or so distinct CDR3 sequences; 6% to 7% are singletons and the top ten take roughly 0.79%. J is TRBJ1-5 and V is TRBV30; D ambiguous. Sequencing used PBMCs or a T cell subset sorted from them (not recorded which). The TCR sequence derives from an adult who had mild COVID-19 (a few samples of this study predate the infection). Cell type and time point are not known. The CDR3 DNA follows: TGTGCCTGGAGTCTAAGCAATCAGCCCCAGCATTTT. Translated: CAWSLSNQPQHF.